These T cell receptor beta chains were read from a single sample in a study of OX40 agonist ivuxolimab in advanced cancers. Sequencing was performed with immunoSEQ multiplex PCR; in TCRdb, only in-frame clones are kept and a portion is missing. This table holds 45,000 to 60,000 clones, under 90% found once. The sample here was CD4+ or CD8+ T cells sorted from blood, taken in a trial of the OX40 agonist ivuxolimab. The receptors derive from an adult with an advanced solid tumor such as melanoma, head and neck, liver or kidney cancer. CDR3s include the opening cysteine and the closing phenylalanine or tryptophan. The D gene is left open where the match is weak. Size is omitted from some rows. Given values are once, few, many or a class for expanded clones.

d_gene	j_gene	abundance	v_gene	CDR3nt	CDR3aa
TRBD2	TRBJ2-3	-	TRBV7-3	TGTGCCAGCAGCTTATCTATCGGCGGGGGACCCACCGCAGATACGCAGTATTTT	CASSLSIGGGPTADTQYF
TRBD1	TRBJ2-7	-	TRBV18	TGTGCCAGCTCAGCCGGGACAGGGGGAGCCGAGCAGTACTTC	CASSAGTGGAEQYF
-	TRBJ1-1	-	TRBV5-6	TGTGCCAGCAGCTTACCGGGTTTGGGGATCACCACTGAAGCTTTCTTT	CASSLPGLGITTEAFF
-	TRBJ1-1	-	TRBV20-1	TGCAGTGCTAGAGTCGGCGGAAAGGCTTTCTTT	CSARVGGKAFF
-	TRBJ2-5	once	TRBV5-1	TGCGCCAGCAGTCCCGAAGGGCGGTCGGAGACCCAGTACTTC	CASSPEGRSETQYF
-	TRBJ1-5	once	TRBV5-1	TGCGCCAGCAGCCCCGGACTTGAGGGTCAGCCCCAGCATTTT	CASSPGLEGQPQHF
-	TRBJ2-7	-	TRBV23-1	TGCGCCAACCCCTCCGAGCAGTACTTC	CANPSEQYF
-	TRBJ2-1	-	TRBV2	TGTGCCAGCAGTGTCAGGGTTGACAATGAGCAGTTCTTC	CASSVRVDNEQFF
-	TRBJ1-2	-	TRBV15	TGTGCCACCAGGGGGGGGGCCCGAGACTATGGCTACACCTTC	CATRGGARDYGYTF
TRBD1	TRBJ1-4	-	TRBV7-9	TGTGCCAGCAGCTTATACGGGACAGGGGAGGAAAAACTGTTTTTT	CASSLYGTGEEKLFF
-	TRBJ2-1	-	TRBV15	TGTGCCACCAGCAGAGATCTGCCCTTAGGGGGACGATACAATGAGCAGTTCTTC	CATSRDLPLGGRYNEQFF
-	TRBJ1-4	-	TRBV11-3	TGTGCCAGCAGCTTAGCCAGGGAGGGGGAAAAACTGTTTTTT	CASSLAREGEKLFF
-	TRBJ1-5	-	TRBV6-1	TGTGCCAGCAGAGGGGGGACACAGCCCCAGCATTTT	CASRGGTQPQHF
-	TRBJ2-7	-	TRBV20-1	TGCAGTGTTACTCAGGGGAGGGAGCAGTACTTC	CSVTQGREQYF
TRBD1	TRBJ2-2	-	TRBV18	TGTGCCAGCTCACCATACAGGACAGGGAACACCGGGGAGCTGTTTTTT	CASSPYRTGNTGELFF
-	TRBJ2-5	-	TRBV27	TGTGCCAGCAGTGGCCTAGTGGCCGGCCAAGAGACCCAGTACTTC	CASSGLVAGQETQYF
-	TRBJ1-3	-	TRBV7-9	TGTGCCAGCAGCTTATCGGCGGTCAGTGGAAACACCATATATTTT	CASSLSAVSGNTIYF
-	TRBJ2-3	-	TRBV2	TGTGCCAGCAGCCCCGACGGGGATACGCAGTATTTT	CASSPDGDTQYF
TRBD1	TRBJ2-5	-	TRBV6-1	TGTGCCAGCAGTGAAGATGGGACAGCTGCTACGAGGGAGTACTTC	CASSEDGTAATREYF
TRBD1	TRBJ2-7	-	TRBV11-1	TGTGCCAGCAGCCCTGGACAGGGCTACTTTGGGACCCGGTCATACGAGCAGTACTTC	CASSPGQGYFGTRSYEQYF
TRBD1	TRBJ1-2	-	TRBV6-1	TGTGCCAGCAGTGAACGGACAGGAGCCCTTAACTATGGCTACACCTTC	CASSERTGALNYGYTF
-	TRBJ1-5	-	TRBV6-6	TGTGCCAGCAGTCTGACCACGGAGGCAAATCAGCCCCAGCATTTT	CASSLTTEANQPQHF
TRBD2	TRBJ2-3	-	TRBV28	TGTGCCAGCAGTCCCTGGACTAGCGGGGGGGCCGGGGGAGATACGCAGTATTTT	CASSPWTSGGAGGDTQYF
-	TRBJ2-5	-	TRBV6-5	TGTGCCAGCAGTTACTCGAGAAGGGAGACCCAGTACTTC	CASSYSRRETQYF
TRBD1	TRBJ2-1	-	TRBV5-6	TGTGCCAGCAGCCCAATTCTTGACAGGGACTACAATGAGCAGTTCTTC	CASSPILDRDYNEQFF
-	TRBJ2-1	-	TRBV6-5	TGTGCCAGCAGTTACCCTGCAAATGAGCAGTTCTTC	CASSYPANEQFF
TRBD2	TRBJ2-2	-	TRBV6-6	TGTGCCAGCAGTTATGTAGCGGGGGCGACCGGGGAGCTGTTTTTT	CASSYVAGATGELFF
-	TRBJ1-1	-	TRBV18	TGTGCCAGCTCACCACTGCTTGGGACGGGGAACACTGAAGCTTTCTTT	CASSPLLGTGNTEAFF
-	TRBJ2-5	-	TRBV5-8	TGTGCCAGCAGCTTGGGGCGTGAGACCCAGTACTTC	CASSLGRETQYF
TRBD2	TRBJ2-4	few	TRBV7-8	TGTGCCAGCAGCCCGACTAGCGGGAGGGCTCTGAACATTCAGTACTTC	CASSPTSGRALNIQYF
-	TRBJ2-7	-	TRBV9	TGTGCCAGCAGCGGGGGTTGGGAGCAGTACTTC	CASSGGWEQYF
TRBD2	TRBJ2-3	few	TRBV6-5	TGTGCCAGCAGTTCGGTAGCGGGTGATACGCAGTATTTT	CASSSVAGDTQYF
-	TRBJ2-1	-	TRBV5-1	TGCGCCAGCAGCTTGGAGGGGACGGGCTCCTACAATGAGCAGTTCTTC	CASSLEGTGSYNEQFF
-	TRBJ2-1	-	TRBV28	TGTGCCAGCAGTTTAAGCACCTCAGAGCAGTTCTTC	CASSLSTSEQFF
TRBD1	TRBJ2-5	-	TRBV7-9	TGTGCCAGCAGCTCAGGCGGGACAGGGAGGGTCGAGACCCAGTACTTC	CASSSGGTGRVETQYF
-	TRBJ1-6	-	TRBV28	TGTGCCAGCAGTTTTTTGTCCTTAACATTCAATTCACCCCTCCACTTT	CASSFLSLTFNSPLHF
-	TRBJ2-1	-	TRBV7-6	TGTGCCAGCAGCCTGATACGGGGGGCGCGCAATGAGCAGTTCTTC	CASSLIRGARNEQFF
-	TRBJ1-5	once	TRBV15	TGTGCCACCAGCAACATCTTGGGAACTCGGGGCAATCAGCCCCAGCATTTT	CATSNILGTRGNQPQHF
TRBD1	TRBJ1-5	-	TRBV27	TGTGCCAGCAGTCCGACAGGGCATAGCAATCAGCCCCAGCATTTT	CASSPTGHSNQPQHF
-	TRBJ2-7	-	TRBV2	TGTGCCAGCAACCACAGGGATTGGGCCTACGAGCAGTACTTC	CASNHRDWAYEQYF
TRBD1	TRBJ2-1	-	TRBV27	TGTGCCAGCAGAGAACCCAGGGGGTTTCGAGGTGAGCAGTTCTTC	CASREPRGFRGEQFF
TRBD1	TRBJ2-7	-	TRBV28	TGTGCCAGCAGTGGGACAGGGCCCGTGGAGCAGTACTTC	CASSGTGPVEQYF
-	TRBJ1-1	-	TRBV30	TGTGCCTGGAGTGAAGCCGGGAGGACTGAAGCTTTCTTT	CAWSEAGRTEAFF
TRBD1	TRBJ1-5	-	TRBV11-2	TGTGCCAGCAGCCGGACAGGGTCCAATCAGCCCCAGCATTTT	CASSRTGSNQPQHF
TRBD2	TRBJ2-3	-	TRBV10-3	TGTGCCACCGGGGGGACCAGCACAGATACGCAGTATTTT	CATGGTSTDTQYF
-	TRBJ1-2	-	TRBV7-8	TGTGCCAGCAGCTTAGAATCATCATATGGCTACACCTTC	CASSLESSYGYTF
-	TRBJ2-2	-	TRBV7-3	TGTGCCAGCAGCTCAGGACTGCCGAACACCGGGGAGCTGTTTTTT	CASSSGLPNTGELFF
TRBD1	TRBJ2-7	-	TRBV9	TGTGCCAGCAGCGTAGGACCAACAGGGGGCAAGGGAGGTTACGAGCAGTACTTC	CASSVGPTGGKGGYEQYF
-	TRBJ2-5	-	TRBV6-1	TGTGCCAGCAGTGGGTGGGACACTCCACAAGAGACCCAGTACTTC	CASSGWDTPQETQYF
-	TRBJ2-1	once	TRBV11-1	TGTGCCAGCAGCTTAGCCCCGGGAGTGGGCAATGAGCAGTTCTTC	CASSLAPGVGNEQFF
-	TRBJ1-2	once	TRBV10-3	TGTGCCATCACCCCGGGGAACTATGGCTACACCTTC	CAITPGNYGYTF
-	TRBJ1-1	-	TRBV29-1	TGCAGCGCCACCGGGACAACGAACACTGAAGCTTTCTTT	CSATGTTNTEAFF
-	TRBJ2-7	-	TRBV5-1	TGCGCCAGCAGCTTGGGACAGATATTCGCCTACGAGCAGTACTTC	CASSLGQIFAYEQYF
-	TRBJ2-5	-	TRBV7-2	TGTGCCAGCAGCTTAGGAATGCTGGAGACCCAGTACTTC	CASSLGMLETQYF
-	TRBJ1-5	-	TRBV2	TGTGCCAGCGGAAGGGAGGTCCATAGCAATCAGCCCCAGCATTTT	CASGREVHSNQPQHF